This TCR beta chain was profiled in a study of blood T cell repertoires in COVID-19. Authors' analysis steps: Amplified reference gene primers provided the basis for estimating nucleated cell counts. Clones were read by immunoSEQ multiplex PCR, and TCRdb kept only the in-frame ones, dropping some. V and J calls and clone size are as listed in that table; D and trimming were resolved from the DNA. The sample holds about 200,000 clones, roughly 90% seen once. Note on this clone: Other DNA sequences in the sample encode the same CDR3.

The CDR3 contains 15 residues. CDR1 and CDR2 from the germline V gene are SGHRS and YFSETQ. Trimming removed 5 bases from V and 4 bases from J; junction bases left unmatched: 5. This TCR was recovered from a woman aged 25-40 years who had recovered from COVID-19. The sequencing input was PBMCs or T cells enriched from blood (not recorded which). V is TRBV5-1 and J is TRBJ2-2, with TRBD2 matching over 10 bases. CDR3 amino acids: CASSSGLASTGELFF. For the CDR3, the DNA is TGCGCCAGCAGTTCGGGACTAGCGAGCACCGGGGAGCTGTTTTTT.